The rows below give T cell receptor beta chains drawn from one sample of a study of cytomegalovirus exposure and HLA in healthy donors. Assay: immunoSEQ multiplex PCR; the TCRdb copy retains only in-frame clones and omits some. In the table there are some 83,000 clones, 65% to 75% of which are singletons. The sequenced sample consisted of PBMCs. These receptors were obtained from a man aged 55 to 70 in good health and CMV-seronegative. CDR3s include the opening cysteine and the closing phenylalanine or tryptophan. D genes are given only for firm matches. The size entry is marked missing in some rows and otherwise reads once, few, many or a size class.

j_gene | abundance | d_gene | v_gene | CDR3aa | CDR3nt
TRBJ1-2 | NA | TRBD1 | TRBV5-1 | CASSLDGAGGPYGYTF | TGCGCCAGCAGCTTGGACGGGGCAGGGGGTCCCTATGGCTACACCTTC
TRBJ1-2 | NA | TRBD1 | TRBV15 | CATSRDDRGGYGYTF | TGTGCCACCAGCAGAGACGACAGGGGGGGATATGGCTACACCTTC
TRBJ1-2 | few | NA | TRBV6-5 | CASKAPNYGYTF | TGTGCCAGCAAAGCTCCTAACTATGGCTACACCTTC
TRBJ1-1 | NA | NA | TRBV5-1 | CANSPAPSGTEAFF | TGCGCCAACAGCCCCGCCCCAAGCGGCACTGAAGCTTTCTTT
TRBJ2-3 | NA | NA | TRBV10-1 | CASSGSSGRNTDTQYF | TGCGCCAGCAGTGGTAGTTCAGGCCGAAACACAGATACGCAGTATTTT
TRBJ1-6 | NA | TRBD1 | TRBV14 | CASSQAGGRNSPLHF | TGTGCCAGCAGCCAAGCAGGGGGGAGGAATTCACCCCTCCACTTT
TRBJ1-5 | NA | NA | TRBV27 | CASRSKQGMANQPQHF | TGTGCCAGCAGATCTAAACAGGGTATGGCAAATCAGCCCCAGCATTTT
TRBJ2-5 | NA | NA | TRBV7-2 | CASSLVWGETQYF | TGTGCCAGCAGCTTAGTTTGGGGCGAGACCCAGTACTTC
TRBJ2-5 | NA | NA | TRBV14 | CASSPTRSQETQYF | TGTGCCAGCAGCCCAACTAGGAGTCAAGAGACCCAGTACTTC
TRBJ2-5 | NA | NA | TRBV9 | CASSVTTGLETQYF | TGTGCCAGCAGCGTAACGACGGGGTTGGAGACCCAGTACTTC
TRBJ1-1 | few | NA | TRBV4-1 | CASSQSRDTEAFF | TGCGCCAGCAGCCAAAGTCGAGACACTGAAGCTTTCTTT
TRBJ2-5 | NA | TRBD2 | TRBV2 | CASRGTSGGQGTQYF | TGTGCCAGCAGGGGGACTAGCGGGGGCCAGGGGACCCAGTACTTC